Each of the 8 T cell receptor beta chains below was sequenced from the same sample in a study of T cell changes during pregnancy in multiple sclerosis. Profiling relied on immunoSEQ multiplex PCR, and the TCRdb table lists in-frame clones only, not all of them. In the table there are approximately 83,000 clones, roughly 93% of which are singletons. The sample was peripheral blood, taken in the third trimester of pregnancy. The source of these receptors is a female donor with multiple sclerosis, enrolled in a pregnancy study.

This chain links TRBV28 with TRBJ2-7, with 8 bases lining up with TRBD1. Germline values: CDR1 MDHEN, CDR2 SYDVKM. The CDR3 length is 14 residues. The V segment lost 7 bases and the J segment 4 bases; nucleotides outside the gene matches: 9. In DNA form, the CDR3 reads TGTGCCAGCATTAAGGCAGGGGGCAGTTACGAGCAGTACTTC. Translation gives CASIKAGGSYEQYF.

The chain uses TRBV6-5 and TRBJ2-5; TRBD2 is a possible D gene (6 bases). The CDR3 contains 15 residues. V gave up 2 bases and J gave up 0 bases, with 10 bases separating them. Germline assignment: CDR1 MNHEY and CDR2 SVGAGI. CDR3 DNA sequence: TGTGCCAGCAGTTACGTGGCGGGGTACCAAGAGACCCAGTACTTC. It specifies CASSYVAGYQETQYF.

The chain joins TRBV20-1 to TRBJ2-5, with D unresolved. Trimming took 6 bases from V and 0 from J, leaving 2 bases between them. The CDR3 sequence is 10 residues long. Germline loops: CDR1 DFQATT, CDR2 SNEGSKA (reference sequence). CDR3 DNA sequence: TGCAGTGCCAACCAAGAGACCCAGTACTTC. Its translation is CSANQETQYF.

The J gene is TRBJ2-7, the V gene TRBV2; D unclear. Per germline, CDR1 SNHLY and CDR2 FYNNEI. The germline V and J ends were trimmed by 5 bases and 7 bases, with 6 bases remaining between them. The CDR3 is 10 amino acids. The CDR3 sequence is CASSPVEQYF. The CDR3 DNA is TGTGCCAGCAGTCCGGTTGAGCAGTACTTC.

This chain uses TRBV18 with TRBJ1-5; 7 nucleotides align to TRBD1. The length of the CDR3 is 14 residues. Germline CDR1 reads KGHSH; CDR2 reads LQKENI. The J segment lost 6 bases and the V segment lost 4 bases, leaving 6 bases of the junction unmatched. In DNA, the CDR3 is TGTGCCAGCTCACGACAGGGTGGGACTCAGCCCCAGCATTTT. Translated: CASSRQGGTQPQHF.

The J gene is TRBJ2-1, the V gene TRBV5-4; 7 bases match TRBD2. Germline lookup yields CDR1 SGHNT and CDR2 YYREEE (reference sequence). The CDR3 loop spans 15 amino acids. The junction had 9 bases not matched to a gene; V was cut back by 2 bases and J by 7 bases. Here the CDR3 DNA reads TGTGCCAGCAGCTTCACCGGGACTACCATGAATGAGCAGTTCTTC. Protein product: CASSFTGTTMNEQFF.

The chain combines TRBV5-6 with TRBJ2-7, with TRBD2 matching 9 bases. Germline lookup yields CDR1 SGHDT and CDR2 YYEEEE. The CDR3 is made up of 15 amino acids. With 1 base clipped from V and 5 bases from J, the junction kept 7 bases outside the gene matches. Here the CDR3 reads CASSLMRGGRDEQYF. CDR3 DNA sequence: TGTGCCAGCAGCTTGATGCGGGGGGGGAGGGACGAGCAGTACTTC.

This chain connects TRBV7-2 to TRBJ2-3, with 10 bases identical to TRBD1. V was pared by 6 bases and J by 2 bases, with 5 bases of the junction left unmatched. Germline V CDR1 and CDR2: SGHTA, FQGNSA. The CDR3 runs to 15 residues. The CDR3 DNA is TGTGCCAGCAGGCCGGGACAGGGGATCACAGATACGCAGTATTTT. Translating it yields CASRPGQGITDTQYF.